Following are 11 T cell receptor beta chains from one sample sequenced in a study of T-cell memory formation after mild COVID-19. TCRdb fed the 5' RACE reads into MiXCR, producing one record per CDR3 protein. In the table there are about 190,000 distinct CDR3 sequences, about 10% of which are singletons. Sequencing was performed on PBMCs or a T cell subset sorted from them (not recorded which). The receptors derive from a man between 18 and 35 years old who had mild COVID-19 (a few samples of this study predate the infection). Cell type and time point are not known.

The chain joins TRBV15 to TRBJ2-5, with D possibly matching TRBD1 (7 bases). The V end was cut by 7 bases, the J end by 2 bases, with 17 bases between. Looked up from germline, CDR1 is LNHNV and CDR2 is YYDKDF (reference sequence). The CDR3 contains 15 residues. CDR3 DNA: TGTGCCACCAAGCGTGGAGGGGGCAGGCAAGAGACCCAGTACTTC. Protein sequence: CATKRGGGRQETQYF.

This sequence joins TRBV6-1 and TRBJ2-7, with D possibly being TRBD1 (5 bases). V was cut by 4 bases and J by 6 bases, with 16 bases left in between. The CDR3 is 14 amino acids. Germline values: CDR1 MNHNS, CDR2 SASEGT. CDR3 coding DNA: TGTGCCAGCAGTGCCCCCAGGGCCCTTGGCGAGCAGTACTTC. As protein: CASSAPRALGEQYF.

This clonotype appeared a few times. The chain uses TRBV4-2 and TRBJ2-5, with 7 bases aligning to TRBD1. Trimming cost V 1 base and J 7 bases; bases outside gene matches: 15. Germline CDR1 LGHNA, CDR2 YNFKEQ. CDR3 length: 17 residues. CDR3 sequence: CASSQGPLGQAPRTQYF. The CDR3 coding sequence is TGTGCCAGCAGCCAAGGCCCTCTTGGACAGGCCCCCCGGACCCAGTACTTC.

This clonotype was seen a few times. This chain joins TRBV7-9 and TRBJ2-1, with 9 nucleotides matching TRBD2. CDR3 length: 16 residues. V dropped 5 bases and J dropped 0; count of bases not matched to a gene: 5. The germline CDR1 and CDR2 sequences are SEHNR and FQNEAQ (reference sequence). This CDR3 reads CASSLSGGLSYNEQFF. DNA for the CDR3: TGTGCCAGCAGCCTAAGCGGGGGGCTCTCCTACAATGAGCAGTTCTTC.

This clonotype occurred many times. This sequence joins TRBV7-2 and TRBJ2-5; D uncertain. The CDR3 is 11 residues long. Per the germline V gene, CDR1 is SGHTA and CDR2 is FQGNSA. The V gene lost 5 bases and the J gene lost 9 bases, with 10 bases spanning the gap. As DNA, the CDR3 is TGTGCCAGCAGCGATGGGTCGCCCCAGTACTTC. Encoded protein: CASSDGSPQYF.

This clonotype was detected a few times. This rearrangement joins TRBV5-1 to TRBJ2-7; the match to TRBD2 covers 10 bases. The V gene's germline CDR1 is SGHRS and CDR2 YFSETQ. Trimming at V came to 4 bases and at J to 3 bases, leaving 7 bases not matched to a gene. There are 15 residues in the CDR3. The CDR3 bases are TGCGCCAGCAGCCCCGGGACTAGCGAATACTACGAGCAGTACTTC. Protein sequence: CASSPGTSEYYEQYF. The full variable domain, completed using reference TRBV5-1 and TRBJ2-7, is KAGVTQTPRYLIKTRGQQVTLSCSPISGHRSVSWYQQTPGQGLQFLFEYFSETQRNKGNFPGRFSGRQFSNSRSEMNVSTLELGDSALYLCASSPGTSEYYEQYFGPGTRLTVT.

The table lists this clonotype with a count of one. V and J are TRBV7-3 and TRBJ2-3, with D unclear. The V and J ends lost 5 bases and 0 bases respectively, with 15 bases between them. Germline V lookup: CDR1 SGHTA, CDR2 FQGTGA. This CDR3 spans 16 amino acids. The CDR3 here is CASSPTPVFSTDTQYF. The DNA of the CDR3 is TGTGCCAGCAGCCCGACCCCGGTGTTCAGCACAGATACGCAGTATTTT.

A note on this clonotype: Mismatch with germline at one junction end may stem from a read error. This chain connects TRBV12-3 or TRBV12-4 to TRBJ2-7; TRBD2 matches at 7 bases. The CDR3 has 15 residues. Here the CDR3 DNA reads TGTGCCAGCAGTTTTCCCGGGACTAACTCCCACGAGCAGTACTTC. Its protein product is CASSFPGTNSHEQYF.

This clonotype has only a few counts. This chain uses TRBV11-1 with TRBJ2-3; 7 bases are a match to TRBD2. The CDR3 spans 14 residues. Germline V gene lookup returns CDR1 SGHAT and CDR2 FQDESV (reference sequence). The junction had 6 bases not matched to a gene; V was cut back by 7 bases and J by 2 bases. Written as DNA, the CDR3 is TGTGCCAGCAAGGGAGGGCTTCCCACAGATACGCAGTATTTT. Translated, it gives CASKGGLPTDTQYF. Full variable domain (missing parts from reference TRBV11-1 and TRBJ2-3): EAEVAQSPRYKITEKSQAVAFWCDPISGHATLYWYRQILGQGPELLVQFQDESVVDDSQLPKDRFSAERLKGVDSTLKIQPAELGDSAMYLCASKGGLPTDTQYFGPGTRLTVL.

The table lists this clonotype with a few counts. V gene TRBV7-2 combines with J gene TRBJ2-7; 11 positions match TRBD1. Germline V gives CDR1 SGHTA, CDR2 FQGNSA. The CDR3 loop spans 14 amino acids. V lost 5 bases to trimming and J lost 3 bases; unmatched junction nucleotides: 3. CDR3 region: CASSVGTGGYEQYV. CDR3 DNA sequence: TGTGCCAGCAGCGTCGGGACAGGGGGCTACGAGCAGTACGTC.

This clonotype was seen a handful of times. The genes are TRBV5-4 and TRBJ1-3; D is perhaps TRBD1 (5 bases). Between the trimmed V and J ends, which lost 4 bases and 0 bases, there was a span of 11 bases. The length of the CDR3 is 15 residues. Germline V CDR1 and CDR2: SGHNT, YYREEE (reference sequence). In DNA form, the CDR3 reads TGTGCCAGCAGCCTGGGGGTTAGCTCTGGAAACACCATATATTTT. Translated, it gives CASSLGVSSGNTIYF.